This record covers a single TCR beta chain. Its antigen is unidentified. The sample comes from a study of CD8 T cells in ankylosing spondylitis. Findings of the study overall: Among TCR beta sequences, a motif of roughly 8 highly homologous variants appeared characteristic of ankylosing spondylitis blood.

Quantitative 5'-RACE was performed with molecular barcodes, and it yielded the TCR beta libraries. TCRdb re-derived calls from the 5' RACE reads in MiXCR, one entry per CDR3 protein. In the table there are just under 550,000 distinct CDR3 sequences, about an eighth of which are singletons. The sequence was obtained from a male donor with ankylosing spondylitis. The specimen sequenced was blood, either unsorted or a sorted T cell fraction (not recorded which).

CDR3 sequence: CASSATGNYGYTF. The CDR3 region has the DNA TGTGCCAGCAGTGCCACGGGTAACTATGGCTACACCTTC. The chain employs TRBV6-4 and TRBJ1-2; D remains ambiguous. CDR3 length: 13 amino acids. The germline V gene encodes CDR1 MRHNA and CDR2 SNTAGT. V gave up 4 bases and J gave up 1 base, with 7 bases separating them.